A single sample is the source of the 20 T cell receptor beta chains below, sequenced in a study of T-cell reconstitution after alpha-beta-depleted transplantation in children. As it was prepared, the TCRbeta library received unique molecular identifiers. One entry per CDR3 protein, called by TCRdb with MiXCR from the PCR reads. This table holds around 270,000 distinct CDR3 sequences, about 7.3% found once. For these receptors, no antigen is known. Notes on the study in general: Most T-cell counts and diversity one year after the transplant came from T cells that were newly produced.

The sample in question was peripheral blood, obtained 360 days after TCRalphabeta/CD19-depleted stem cell transplant. Receptors originate from a female patient aged 2-15 years who had a stem cell transplant for Fanconi anemia, so the T cells may come from the graft donor.

This clonotype was observed many times. This chain links TRBV20-1 with TRBJ2-7, with D perhaps TRBD2 (6 bases). Germline assignment: CDR1 DFQATT and CDR2 SNEGSKA (reference sequence). V was trimmed by 3 bases and J by 3 bases, leaving 12 bases between them. The CDR3 has 13 residues. The CDR3 nucleotides read TGCAGTGCTAGCGGGAGCGGGTACTACGAGCAGTACTTC. This translates into CSASGSGYYEQYF.

The V call is TRBV4-2, the J call TRBJ2-1, with TRBD2 matching over 10 bases. V trimming: 3 bases; J trimming: 4 bases; junction bases outside the gene matches: 9. Germline V gene lookup returns CDR1 LGHNA and CDR2 YNFKEQ. The CDR3 has 17 amino acids. The CDR3 here is CASSQRSGGAGYNEQFF. Written as DNA, the CDR3 is TGTGCCAGCAGCCAGAGAAGCGGGGGGGCGGGGTACAATGAGCAGTTCTTC.

In this sample, this clonotype turned up many times. The V gene is TRBV7-2, the J gene TRBJ2-7; D gene ambiguous. V was shortened by 1 base and J by 0 bases, with 10 bases between the two germline ends. This CDR3 has 15 residues. Germline assignment: CDR1 SGHTA and CDR2 FQGNSA. The CDR3 loop reads CASSLVVESSYEQYF. DNA of the CDR3: TGTGCCAGCAGCTTAGTCGTAGAAAGCTCCTACGAGCAGTACTTC. Looking up the rest from reference TRBV7-2 and TRBJ2-7 gives the full variable domain: GAGVSQSPSNKVTEKGKDVELRCDPISGHTALYWYRQSLGQGLEFLIYFQGNSAPDKSGLPSDRFSAERTGGSVSTLTIQRTQQEDSAVYLCASSLVVESSYEQYFGPGTRLTVT.

This clonotype was seen at least ten times. The chain recombines TRBV20-1 with TRBJ2-3, with 8 bases fitting TRBD2. Germline loops: CDR1 DFQATT, CDR2 SNEGSKA (reference sequence). The CDR3 has 15 amino acids. The V gene end was trimmed by 0 bases and the J gene end by 6 bases; junction bases not matched to a gene: 8. The CDR3 is CSARDRDSGGDTQYF. CDR3 nucleotide sequence: TGCAGTGCTAGAGATCGAGACTCGGGGGGGGATACGCAGTATTTT.

This clonotype turned up a few times. The CDR3 here is CASSGNRRIYGYTF. In DNA, the CDR3 is TGTGCCAGCAGCGGGAACAGAAGGATCTATGGCTACACCTTC. The rearrangement links TRBV13 to TRBJ1-2; no clear D. From germline, CDR1 is PRHDT and CDR2 FYEKMQ (reference sequence). The CDR3 spans 14 residues. V lost 5 bases and J lost 4, with 14 bases in between.

This chain joins TRBV4-1 and TRBJ2-1; 12 bases align to TRBD2. Germline CDR1 reads MGHRA; CDR2 reads YSYEKL. V was pared by 5 bases and J by 6 bases, with 5 bases of the junction left unmatched. This CDR3 is 15 amino acids long. CDR3 sequence (DNA): TGCGCCAGCAGCTACCCTAGCGGGAGGGCCAATGAGCAGTTCTTC. It specifies CASSYPSGRANEQFF.

This clonotype appeared many times. The chain has TRBV20-1 and TRBJ2-7; D unclear. With 5 bases removed from V and 4 bases from J, the gap between germline ends came to 18 bases. The CDR3 is 14 residues long. CDR1 is DFQATT, CDR2 SNEGSKA, per germline (reference sequence). The CDR3 nucleotides read TGCAGTGCTCACCAGGCACGGAACTTTTACGAGCAGTACTTC. The encoded protein is CSAHQARNFYEQYF.

The V call is TRBV7-3, the J call TRBJ2-3, with TRBD2 matching over 16 bases. The V gene end was trimmed by 0 bases and the J gene end by 8 bases; junction bases not matched to a gene: 8. Per the germline V gene, CDR1 is SGHTA and CDR2 is FQGTGA. The CDR3 contains 18 residues. CDR3 coding DNA: TGTGCCAGCAGCTTAACCGGGGGACTAGCGGGGGGGGAAATTACGCAGTATTTT. Translated: CASSLTGGLAGGEITQYF.

This clonotype was found a few times. The gene calls are TRBV5-1 and TRBJ2-2, with 10 bases that match TRBD2. V lost 6 bases to trimming and J lost 1 base; unmatched junction nucleotides: 15. CDR1 is SGHRS, CDR2 YFSETQ, per germline. The CDR3 is 19 residues long. CDR3 amino acids: CASKSVGASGGLNTGELFF. The CDR3 nucleotides are TGCGCCAGCAAGTCGGTGGGGGCTAGCGGGGGACTGAACACCGGGGAGCTGTTTTTT.

This clonotype was counted ten times or more. This chain connects TRBV7-2 to TRBJ2-5; D unclear. V was shortened by 5 bases and J by 4 bases, with 8 bases between the two germline ends. Germline V gene data show CDR1 as SGHTA and CDR2 as FQGNSA. This CDR3 has 12 amino acids. CDR3 coding DNA: TGTGCCAGCAGCAGGCAGAGAGAGACCCAGTACTTC. It specifies CASSRQRETQYF.

This clonotype was picked up many times. This chain connects TRBV12-3 or TRBV12-4 to TRBJ2-1; D gene uncertain. CDR3 length equals 12 residues. V was clipped by 1 base and J by 10 bases, with 8 bases between them. The CDR3 loop is CASSLGDFEQFF. In DNA, the CDR3 is TGTGCCAGCAGTTTAGGCGACTTCGAGCAGTTCTTC.

This clonotype occurred many times. This chain joins TRBV24-1 and TRBJ2-3; a possible D gene is TRBD2 (5 bases). V was pared by 4 bases and J by 3 bases, with 19 bases between. The CDR3 contains 17 residues. CDR1 and CDR2 from the germline V gene are KGHDR and SFDVKD. CDR3 nucleotides: TGTGCCACCAGTGAGCCAAGACTCGGGGTGTTAACAGATACGCAGTATTTT. This encodes CATSEPRLGVLTDTQYF.

In its sample, this clonotype was seen many times. This chain connects TRBV12-3 or TRBV12-4 to TRBJ2-2; D remains unclear. V lost 4 bases to trimming and J lost 5 bases, with 5 bases between them. This CDR3 contains 12 residues. CDR3 sequence: CASSSWTGELFF. The CDR3 DNA follows: TGTGCCAGCAGTTCGTGGACCGGGGAGCTGTTTTTT.

This chain connects TRBV7-3 to TRBJ1-1; tentative D call: TRBD1 (5 bases). V was cut by 4 bases and J by 0 bases, with 21 bases left in between. Germline-derived CDR1 and CDR2 are SGHTA and FQGTGA. The CDR3 covers 18 residues. CDR3 coding DNA: TGTGCCAGCAGCTCCGAACCCCTCGCCAGGACACTGAACACTGAAGCTTTCTTT. Translating gives CASSSEPLARTLNTEAFF. The entire variable domain, with the rest obtained from reference TRBV7-3 and TRBJ1-1, is as follows: GAGVSQTPSNKVTEKGKYVELRCDPISGHTALYWYRQSLGQGPEFLIYFQGTGAADDSGLPNDRFFAVRPEGSVSTLKIQRTERGDSAVYLCASSSEPLARTLNTEAFFGQGTRLTVV.

This clonotype has a count of ten or more. The genes are TRBV7-2 and TRBJ2-5, with a possible D match to TRBD2 (5 bases). The CDR3 has 15 amino acids. Trimming removed 1 base at V and 2 bases at J, with 11 bases between. Germline lookup yields CDR1 SGHTA and CDR2 FQGNSA. The DNA of the CDR3 is TGTGCCAGCAGCTTAGTCGGGATCATACAAGAGACCCAGTACTTC. Its protein is CASSLVGIIQETQYF. The full variable domain, rest sourced from reference TRBV7-2 and TRBJ2-5, is GAGVSQSPSNKVTEKGKDVELRCDPISGHTALYWYRQSLGQGLEFLIYFQGNSAPDKSGLPSDRFSAERTGGSVSTLTIQRTQQEDSAVYLCASSLVGIIQETQYFGPGTRLLVL.

Ten or more counts support this clonotype. The chain uses TRBV6-2 or TRBV6-3 and TRBJ2-2, with 7 bases fitting TRBD1. The CDR3 runs to 15 residues. CDR1 and CDR2 from the germline V gene are MNHEY and SVGEGT. Trimming removed 6 bases from V and 7 bases from J; junction bases left unmatched: 11. The CDR3 protein is CASRSSQGTGGELFF. CDR3 bases: TGTGCCAGCAGATCCTCACAGGGGACGGGCGGGGAGCTGTTTTTT.

The chain is built from TRBV10-3 and TRBJ2-3; tentatively, D is TRBD1 or TRBD2 (5 bases each). The CDR3 has 14 residues. CDR1 is ENHRY, CDR2 SYGVKD, per germline. Trimming left V 6 bases short and J 5 bases short, with 15 bases between. The CDR3 nucleotides are TGTGCCATCAGCGGCCGGGGTGGGGGAGATACGCAGTATTTT. As protein: CAISGRGGGDTQYF.

The chain links TRBV20-1 to TRBJ1-2; tentative D call: TRBD1 (5 bases). The germline gives CDR1 DFQATT, CDR2 SNEGSKA (reference sequence). This CDR3 has 16 residues. The germline V and J ends were trimmed by 1 base and 7 bases, with 22 bases remaining between them. The CDR3 DNA reads TGCAGTGCTAGAGTGCAGGGAGGGGTCCTTTCGCGTGGCTACACCTTC. Translation gives CSARVQGGVLSRGYTF.

The rearrangement links TRBV5-8 to TRBJ2-2; TRBD1 aligns across 7 bases. Germline assignment: CDR1 SGHTS and CDR2 YDEGEE. V lost 3 bases to trimming and J lost 0 bases; unmatched junction nucleotides: 2. The CDR3 totals 15 residues. Here the CDR3 reads CASSWTGANTGELFF. In nucleotides, the CDR3 is TGTGCCAGCAGCTGGACAGGAGCGAACACCGGGGAGCTGTTTTTT.

This clonotype appeared many times. The V gene is TRBV29-1, the J gene TRBJ2-1, with 9 positions matching TRBD2. V shed 3 bases, J shed 7 bases, and the junction held 16 bases outside the gene matches. Germline V gene data show CDR1 as SQVTM and CDR2 as ANQGSEA. The length of the CDR3 is 17 residues. CDR3 protein: CSVDSYSLAGALNEQFF. The DNA of the CDR3 is TGCAGCGTTGACTCTTACTCGTTAGCGGGAGCCTTGAATGAGCAGTTCTTC.